The present entry profiles one TCR beta chain with its context. As yet, its antigen is unknown. This CDR3 comprises 12 residues. Between the trimmed V and J ends, which lost 6 bases and 2 bases, there was a span of 11 bases. Per the germline V gene, CDR1 is SQVTM and CDR2 is ANQGSEA. This sample was included in a study of cytotoxic CD8 clonotypes in ibrutinib-treated CLL. The wider study: The patient breakdown showed roughly ten relapsed/refractory and around 16 treatment-naive cases, with about 17 IGHV unmutated. The study, taken as a whole, reports: Clonality at baseline surpassed age-matched healthy donors and tracked circulating CD8+ T-cell counts.

Sequencing used immunoSEQ multiplex PCR; TCRdb keeps in-frame clones, though not all of them. Here the sample spans roughly 76,000 clones, around 81% being singletons. The clonotype originates from a human donor with chronic lymphocytic leukemia. This sample comprised PBMCs, obtained at disease progression, from a patient treated with ibrutinib. The chain has TRBV29-1 and TRBJ2-7, with TRBD2 as a possible D gene (6 bases). This CDR3 reads CSVGDWAYEQYF. The DNA of the CDR3 is TGCAGCGTGGGGGACTGGGCCTACGAGCAGTACTTC.